The 3 T cell receptor beta chains in this list originate from one sample, sequenced in a study of identical twins (TCRdb year 2016). To prepare the library, 5' RACE was applied. Sequencing relied on an Illumina HiSeq 2000. The raw public data were reprocessed by TCRdb itself: fastp quality trimming at Q25, MiXCR clonotype calling, in-frame beta chains only. Identical CDR3 protein sequences are pooled into one entry, listed with their most common genes and DNA. A total of hundreds of thousands of distinct CDR3 sequences appear in this sample, around 6.1% of them only once. 1.5% to 2% of the sample lies in the top ten. Sequencing was carried out using naive T cells sorted from blood. The sample's cell subset or site label, in plain terms: cells isolated with a human naive T-cell isolation kit. The receptors were sampled from a man in his late teens or twenties in good health.

The V and J genes are TRBV4-3 and TRBJ2-4; 7 bases fit TRBD2. The germline CDR1 and CDR2 sequences are LGHNA and YSLEER. The V segment lost 1 base and the J segment 1 base; nucleotides outside the gene matches: 10. This CDR3 region has 18 residues. The CDR3 loop reads CASSQGGGRGWAKNIQYF. The CDR3 DNA is TGCGCCAGCAGCCAAGGAGGCGGGAGAGGTTGGGCCAAAAACATTCAGTACTTC.

The rearrangement joins TRBV7-9 to TRBJ2-3, with TRBD2 matching 11 bases. V gave up 4 bases and J gave up 6 bases; unmatched junction bases: 9. Germline values: CDR1 SEHNR, CDR2 FQNEAQ (reference sequence). The CDR3 is 16 residues long. The DNA for the CDR3 is TGTGCCAGCAGCTCGAGACTAGCGGGAAGGACTGATACGCAGTATTTT. This encodes CASSSRLAGRTDTQYF. The full variable domain, rest sourced from reference TRBV7-9 and TRBJ2-3, is DTGVSQNPRHKITKRGQNVTFRCDPISEHNRLYWYRQTLGQGPEFLTYFQNEAQLEKSRLLSDRFSAERPKGSFSTLEIQRTEQGDSAMYLCASSSRLAGRTDTQYFGPGTRLTVL.

The table lists this clonotype with many counts. The chain combines TRBV7-9 with TRBJ1-1, with D perhaps TRBD1 (6 bases). Germline V gives CDR1 SEHNR, CDR2 FQNEAQ (reference sequence). The CDR3 sequence is 14 residues long. V lost 5 bases and J 6 bases, leaving 16 bases between the germline ends. The DNA of the CDR3 is TGTGCCAGCAGCCCAGCCCCGGGGGGGCCTGAAGCTTTCTTT. Encoded protein: CASSPAPGGPEAFF.